The following is a TCR beta chain sequence with its context. Its antigen remains unknown. This entry belongs to a study of monozygotic twins with inflammatory bowel disease. Study conclusions and caveats: Comparison of concordant versus discordant twins revealed no difference in repertoire similarity, possibly due to limited power. The data offered no way to tell different T cell subtypes apart.

The blood volume drawn from each donor was around 2.5 ml. Reanalyzing the 5' RACE reads, TCRdb keeps one entry per CDR3 protein, without DNA. Its table records around 370,000 distinct CDR3 sequences. Sequenced material: blood. The receptor comes from a human donor with ulcerative colitis or Crohn's disease, or a healthy co-twin of an affected twin (not recorded which).

CDR3 protein: CATSRSTNRGEDTFF. This chain uses TRBV15 with TRBJ1-1. CDR3 size: 15 residues. Germline CDR1 LNHNV, CDR2 YYDKDF (reference sequence).